Presented here are 26 T cell receptor beta chains from one specimen sequenced in a study of cytomegalovirus exposure and HLA in healthy donors. The repertoire was sequenced with immunoSEQ multiplex PCR; TCRdb's copy has only in-frame clones and lacks some. In the table there are approximately 150,000 clones, more than 85% of which are singletons. Sequenced: PBMCs. Source of these receptors: a man aged 18 to 35 in good health and CMV-seronegative.

This chain uses TRBV7-2 with TRBJ2-1; D gene uncertain. The germline V gene encodes CDR1 SGHTA and CDR2 FQGNSA. The CDR3 is 15 residues long. V lost 5 bases and J 5 bases, leaving 16 bases between the germline ends. CDR3 residues: CASSPDIMFHNEQFF. The CDR3 nucleotides are TGTGCCAGCAGCCCCGACATAATGTTTCACAATGAGCAGTTCTTC.

With regard to this clone: The junction departs from germline at one end; a sequencing error may be responsible. This rearrangement joins TRBV18 to TRBJ1-2; 11 bases agree with TRBD1. The CDR3 is 14 amino acids. Germline-derived CDR1 and CDR2 are KGHSH and LQKENI. In DNA, the CDR3 is TGTGCCAGCTCACCAGCAGGACAGGGGGCCCTACACGCCTTC. Protein: CASSPAGQGALHAF.

The chain uses TRBV7-2 and TRBJ2-6; maybe TRBD2 (6 bases). V lost 3 bases and J lost 2, with 11 bases in between. From germline, CDR1 is SGHTA and CDR2 FQGNSA. The CDR3 is 16 amino acids. As DNA, the CDR3 is TGTGCCAGCAGCTTGGTCGGAGGGGCTGGGGCCAACGTCCTGACTTTC. The encoded protein is CASSLVGGAGANVLTF.

This chain links TRBV6-1 with TRBJ1-5; D is ambiguous. Germline values: CDR1 MNHNS, CDR2 SASEGT. This CDR3 has 16 amino acids. The V gene lost 4 bases and the J gene lost 2 bases, with 15 bases spanning the gap. The CDR3 loop reads CASSVLPGVGNQPQHF. The DNA of the CDR3 is TGTGCCAGCAGTGTCCTACCGGGAGTGGGCAATCAGCCCCAGCATTTT.

The genes are TRBV6-6 and TRBJ2-7, with 11 positions matching TRBD1. V was clipped by 6 bases and J by 4 bases; unmatched bases: 8. This CDR3 has 15 amino acids. The germline CDR1 and CDR2 sequences are MNHNY and SVGAGI (reference sequence). CDR3 DNA: TGTGCCAGCAGAGACATCCGGGACAGGGGGTACGAGCAGTACGTC. Its translation is CASRDIRDRGYEQYV.

The count of this clone is one. The J gene is TRBJ2-6, the V gene TRBV19; 8 bases agree with TRBD1. The ends lost 3 bases at V and 0 bases at J; junction bases unmatched: 4. There are 17 residues in the CDR3. Germline CDR1 reads LNHDA; CDR2 reads SQIVND (reference sequence). The CDR3 region is CASSIDRGVSGANVLTF. DNA of the CDR3: TGTGCCAGTAGTATCGACAGGGGCGTCTCTGGGGCCAACGTCCTGACTTTC.

This clone was counted only a few times. This sequence joins TRBV30 and TRBJ2-1; D is unclear. The germline V and J ends were trimmed by 4 bases and 9 bases, with 10 bases remaining between them. The CDR3 extends over 11 amino acids. Germline V gene data show CDR1 as GTSNPN and CDR2 as SVGIG (reference sequence). CDR3 amino acids: CAWMERGEQFF. The CDR3 nucleotides read TGTGCCTGGATGGAGCGCGGTGAGCAGTTCTTC.

This clone was recorded only once. CDR3 DNA sequence: TGTGCGGCGGTAGGGAACACTGAAGCTTTCTTT. Translated: CAAVGNTEAFF. V usage is TRBV2 and J usage is TRBJ1-1; D ambiguous. The V gene's germline CDR1 is SNHLY and CDR2 FYNNEI. The CDR3 consists of 11 residues.

The rearrangement joins TRBV4-2 to TRBJ2-2; 8 bases are shared with TRBD2. There are 18 residues in the CDR3. CDR1 is LGHNA, CDR2 YNFKEQ, per germline. The V and J ends lost 5 bases and 3 bases, in that order; junction bases with no gene match: 14. CDR3 sequence: CASSIRARGGPDTGELFF. CDR3 sequence (DNA): TGTGCCAGCAGCATTCGAGCACGGGGGGGGCCGGACACCGGGGAGCTGTTTTTT.

The rearrangement links TRBV29-1 to TRBJ1-1; D not certain. V lost 3 bases and J 4 bases, leaving 15 bases between the germline ends. The germline V gene has CDR1 SQVTM and CDR2 ANQGSEA. CDR3 length: 14 residues. The CDR3 nucleotides are TGCAGCGTTGATTGGGGAGGCCGGTCCACTGAAGCTTTCTTT. It translates to CSVDWGGRSTEAFF.

J is TRBJ1-5 and V is TRBV19; D not certain. The CDR3 spans 13 residues. Germline V gene lookup returns CDR1 LNHDA and CDR2 SQIVND (reference sequence). Deletions cut 8 bases from V and 1 base from J, with 9 bases between. CDR3 residues: CASSSQSNQPQHF. The DNA of the CDR3 is TGTGCCAGTTCGTCTCAGAGCAATCAGCCCCAGCATTTT.

V and J are TRBV7-7 and TRBJ2-5; a possible D gene is TRBD1 (6 bases). CDR3 length: 16 residues. Trimming removed 5 bases at V and 0 bases at J, with 16 bases between. Germline CDR1 is SSHAT and CDR2 is FNYEAQ (reference sequence). CDR3 bases: TGTGCCAGCAGCACCGGGGCAGGGGCGTACCAAGAGACCCAGTACTTC. This codes for CASSTGAGAYQETQYF.

This chain links TRBV5-1 with TRBJ2-7, with D perhaps TRBD1 (6 bases). Trimming took 4 bases from V and 3 from J, leaving 11 bases between them. CDR1 is SGHRS, CDR2 YFSETQ, per germline. This CDR3 contains 13 residues. The CDR3 is CASSHDRSYEQYF. DNA of the CDR3: TGCGCCAGCAGCCACGACAGGAGCTACGAGCAGTACTTC. Drawing the rest from reference TRBV5-1 and TRBJ2-7, the complete variable domain is KAGVTQTPRYLIKTRGQQVTLSCSPISGHRSVSWYQQTPGQGLQFLFEYFSETQRNKGNFPGRFSGRQFSNSRSEMNVSTLELGDSALYLCASSHDRSYEQYFGPGTRLTVT.

The CDR3 protein is CASSFGGASVTGELFF. The CDR3 DNA reads TGTGCCAGCAGCTTTGGCGGGGCTTCGGTTACCGGGGAGCTGTTTTTT. This sequence joins TRBV5-4 and TRBJ2-2, with D possibly TRBD2 on 6 matching bases. Trimming left V 2 bases short and J 5 bases short, with 16 bases between. The CDR3 is 16 residues long. Germline V gives CDR1 SGHNT, CDR2 YYREEE (reference sequence).

The V gene is TRBV7-2, the J gene TRBJ1-4; TRBD1 matches 7 bases. Germline V lookup: CDR1 SGHTA, CDR2 FQGNSA. This CDR3 is 15 amino acids long. V lost 5 bases, J lost 8 bases, and 11 bases stayed unmatched. This CDR3 is CASSHQTGWREKLFF. CDR3 DNA: TGTGCCAGCAGCCACCAGACAGGGTGGCGAGAAAAACTGTTTTTT.

V usage is TRBV27 and J usage is TRBJ2-7, with 7 bases aligning to TRBD1. Germline V CDR1 and CDR2: MNHEY, SMNVEV (reference sequence). V gave up 5 bases and J gave up 4 bases; unmatched junction bases: 11. This CDR3 has 15 amino acids. CDR3 DNA: TGTGCCAGCAGTCGCGCCTCGACAGGGTTGTACGAGCAGTACGTC. Translating gives CASSRASTGLYEQYV.

This clone showed up just a few times. The chain has TRBV7-9 and TRBJ2-1; 10 nucleotides align to TRBD2. The germline gives CDR1 SEHNR, CDR2 FQNEAQ (reference sequence). CDR3 length: 15 amino acids. V shed 5 bases, J shed 6 bases, and the junction held 7 bases outside the gene matches. CDR3 sequence (DNA): TGTGCCAGCAGCCTAAGCGGGAGGGCCGGCAATGAGCAGTTCTTC. It translates to CASSLSGRAGNEQFF.

The V and J genes are TRBV7-2 and TRBJ2-7; 8 bases match TRBD2. Germline assignment: CDR1 SGHTA and CDR2 FQGNSA. Trimming took 5 bases from V and 4 from J; bases not matched to a gene: 16. The CDR3 totals 17 residues. Here the CDR3 DNA reads TGTGCCAGCAGCCCCGACATTCCGGGGGGGGCCGGGTACGAGCAGTACTTC. It is translated as CASSPDIPGGAGYEQYF.

The gene calls are TRBV4-1 and TRBJ1-1; D is ambiguous. Looked up from germline, CDR1 is MGHRA and CDR2 is YSYEKL. The CDR3 extends over 15 amino acids. V dropped 0 bases and J dropped 5 bases, with 13 bases sitting between them. CDR3 residues: CASSQDQRGWTEAFF. The CDR3 DNA reads TGCGCCAGCAGCCAAGATCAACGGGGTTGGACTGAAGCTTTCTTT.

The chain employs TRBV7-2 and TRBJ1-6; 8 positions match TRBD1. Germline CDR1 SGHTA, CDR2 FQGNSA. The CDR3 spans 15 residues. Trimming took 4 bases from V and 7 from J; bases not matched to a gene: 6. The CDR3 nucleotides read TGTGCCAGCAGCTGGGGGACAGGCGCAAATTCACCCCTCCACTTT. Translated, it gives CASSWGTGANSPLHF.

The V and J genes are TRBV30 and TRBJ2-6, with no clear D. Trimming took off 3 bases at V and 0 bases at J, with 3 bases between the two ends. This CDR3 region has 13 residues. Per germline, CDR1 GTSNPN and CDR2 SVGIG (reference sequence). The CDR3 reads CAWSHSGANVLTF. For the CDR3, the DNA is TGTGCCTGGAGCCACTCTGGGGCCAACGTCCTGACTTTC.

This chain links TRBV7-2 with TRBJ2-4; D perhaps matches TRBD2 (6 bases). CDR3 size: 13 residues. Germline values: CDR1 SGHTA, CDR2 FQGNSA. The ends were cut back, 5 bases at V and 2 bases at J, with 7 bases in the middle. The CDR3 coding sequence is TGTGCCAGCAGCCGCGGGACCAAAAACATTCAGTACTTC. Its protein is CASSRGTKNIQYF.

This sequence joins TRBV7-2 and TRBJ2-3, with 8 bases fitting TRBD2. CDR1 is SGHTA, CDR2 FQGNSA, per germline. V dropped 5 bases and J dropped 2; count of bases not matched to a gene: 6. CDR3 length equals 15 residues. CDR3 nucleotides: TGTGCCAGCAGCCCCTGGACTAGCTTCACAGATACGCAGTATTTT. Translated: CASSPWTSFTDTQYF.

The rearrangement links TRBV9 to TRBJ1-1; D not certain. V was trimmed by 4 bases and J by 5 bases, leaving 15 bases between them. CDR3 length: 14 amino acids. Per the germline V gene, CDR1 is SGDLS and CDR2 is YYNGEE. This CDR3 reads CASSPLRGGTEAFF. CDR3 nucleotide sequence: TGTGCCAGCAGCCCCCTTCGGGGTGGGACTGAAGCTTTCTTT.

The chain couples TRBV18 to TRBJ2-2, with D perhaps TRBD1 (6 bases). The V end lost 3 bases, the J end lost 2 bases, and 10 bases lay between the germline ends. This CDR3 spans 15 amino acids. CDR1 and CDR2 from the germline V gene are KGHSH and LQKENI. The DNA for the CDR3 is TGTGCCAGCTCACCGAGGACAGAAAACACCGGGGAGCTGTTTTTT. Its protein product is CASSPRTENTGELFF.

The CDR3 spells CASSPSGTTRAYNEQFF. The CDR3 DNA reads as TGTGCCAGTAGTCCCAGCGGTACCACCCGAGCCTACAATGAGCAGTTCTTC. The rearrangement uses TRBV19 and TRBJ2-1, with D perhaps matching TRBD2 (5 bases). The CDR3 length is 17 residues. The V gene's germline CDR1 is LNHDA and CDR2 SQIVND (reference sequence). Trimming took 5 bases from V and 2 from J, leaving 19 bases between them.